This T cell receptor beta chain was found in a study of Ad26.COV2.S vaccination and SARS-CoV-2 variants. The overall study: Into the muscle, Ad26.COV2.S was dosed once or twice, 56 days apart.

Germline CDR1 reads KGHSH; CDR2 reads LQKENI. The CDR3 contains 15 residues. V lost 2 bases and J lost 2, with 11 bases in between. TCRdb's copy holds only in-frame clones and misses some; the assay was immunoSEQ multiplex PCR. The table lists around 450,000 clones, 80% to 95% of them singletons. Treatment noted: 15 to 20 received Ad26.COV2.S at low or high dose, single or two shots; about 5 received placebo; per-sample allocation not given. Collection of the samples took place on day 63 after the first injection of vaccine or placebo. This material consisted of peripheral blood, taken in a trial of Ad26.COV2.S vaccine versus placebo. This TCR came from a person aged 18-60 years who received the Ad26.COV2.S COVID-19 vaccine or a placebo. This chain connects TRBV18 to TRBJ2-3; tentatively, D is TRBD2 (5 bases). The chain's CDR3 is CASSPFTRVTDTQYF. CDR3 bases: TGTGCCAGCTCACCATTCACGAGGGTCACAGATACGCAGTATTTT.